This T cell receptor beta chain was sequenced during a study of cytomegalovirus exposure and HLA in healthy donors. Study-level background: Of approximately 400 genotyped donors, roughly 81% clustered with self-reported Caucasian donors. Study-wide results and caveats: Links to common viral pathogens appeared, in a later analysis, for several of the most significant clusters. In a later analysis, HLA-associated TCR beta chains were more clonally expanded than equally common others.

On this clone itself: The antigen remains unidentified.

CDR3 size: 13 residues. In germline, CDR1 is SGHTA, CDR2 FQGTGA. Trimming removed 0 bases from V and 5 bases from J, with 5 bases in between. The primer mix had 60 Vbeta and 13 Jbeta primers. Sequencing was performed with immunoSEQ multiplex PCR; in TCRdb, only in-frame clones are kept and a portion is missing. The sample yields 130,000 to 150,000 clones, roughly 80% seen once. Donors sampled were nominally healthy, though unrecorded immune exposures were likely. This sequence was found in a woman aged 40 to 55 in good health and CMV-seropositive. The specimen sequenced was PBMCs. The chain couples TRBV7-3 to TRBJ2-1; D is undetermined. CDR3: CASSLTRDNEQFF. As DNA, the CDR3 is TGTGCCAGCAGCTTAACCCGTGACAATGAGCAGTTCTTC.